The rows below give T cell receptor beta chains drawn from one sample of a study of beta chain features in type 1 diabetes. Libraries were prepared by immunoSEQ multiplex PCR; TCRdb keeps only in-frame clonotypes and omits some of them. In the table there are about 330,000 clones, 8% to 13% of which are singletons. Sequences were obtained from naive CD4+ T cells from blood. These receptors were obtained from a woman aged 30 to 39 in good health. CDR3s include the opening cysteine and the closing phenylalanine or tryptophan. Each record gives: V gene, D gene, J gene, clone size, CDR3 protein, CDR3 DNA. A D gene is named only where the DNA matches it firmly. The listing skips clone size in some rows; elsewhere it reads once, few, many or a size class.

V: TRBV7-2; D: -; J: TRBJ1-1; size: -; CDR3: CASSLRHGDTEAFF; DNA: TGTGCCAGCAGCCTACGGCACGGGGACACTGAAGCTTTCTTT
V: TRBV30; D: -; J: TRBJ1-1; size: few; CDR3: CAWSEATVNTEAFF; DNA: TGTGCCTGGAGTGAAGCGACAGTGAACACTGAAGCTTTCTTT
V: TRBV19; D: -; J: TRBJ1-2; size: few; CDR3: CASSTAGGQSFYGYTF; DNA: TGTGCCAGTAGTACCGCGGGGGGCCAGTCCTTCTATGGCTACACCTTC
V: TRBV28; D: -; J: TRBJ2-7; size: few; CDR3: CASSQSSDEQYF; DNA: TGTGCCAGCAGCCAATCTAGCGACGAGCAGTACTTC
V: TRBV14; D: -; J: TRBJ2-1; size: -; CDR3: CASSQVGGSSYNEQFF; DNA: TGTGCCAGCAGCCAAGTCGGGGGATCGTCCTACAATGAGCAGTTCTTC
V: TRBV7-9; D: TRBD1; J: TRBJ2-3; size: -; CDR3: CASSQTGETDTQYF; DNA: TGTGCCAGCAGCCAAACAGGGGAGACAGATACGCAGTATTTT
V: TRBV29-1; D: -; J: TRBJ2-5; size: few; CDR3: CSVEDHTETQYF; DNA: TGCAGCGTTGAAGATCACACAGAGACCCAGTACTTC
V: TRBV9; D: TRBD2; J: TRBJ2-3; size: -; CDR3: CASSAIAGVTDTQYF; DNA: TGTGCCAGCAGCGCAATAGCGGGAGTAACAGATACGCAGTATTTT
V: TRBV29-1; D: TRBD1; J: TRBJ2-6; size: -; CDR3: CSVLGDRLSGANVLTF; DNA: TGCAGCGTTTTAGGGGACAGGCTATCTGGGGCCAACGTCCTGACTTTC
V: TRBV5-4; D: -; J: TRBJ1-1; size: few; CDR3: CASSFRTAQSPEAFF; DNA: TGTGCCAGCAGCTTTCGGACAGCTCAGAGCCCTGAAGCTTTCTTT
V: TRBV14; D: -; J: TRBJ2-1; size: many; CDR3: CAIPGAFHNEQFF; DNA: TGTGCCATCCCAGGGGCCTTCCACAATGAGCAGTTCTTC
V: TRBV30; D: TRBD2; J: TRBJ2-5; size: few; CDR3: CAWSVRGGRAEETQYF; DNA: TGTGCCTGGAGTGTTCGGGGCGGGAGGGCCGAGGAGACCCAGTACTTC
V: TRBV4-2; D: -; J: TRBJ2-1; size: -; CDR3: CASSQVGGSPSYNEQFF; DNA: TGTGCCAGCAGCCAAGTAGGAGGGAGCCCCTCCTACAATGAGCAGTTCTTC
V: TRBV7-2; D: -; J: TRBJ2-4; size: few; CDR3: CASSRKITGGDIQYF; DNA: TGTGCCAGCAGCCGTAAAATCACTGGCGGAGACATTCAGTACTTC
V: TRBV10-3; D: TRBD1; J: TRBJ2-1; size: few; CDR3: CAIDQGASLNEQFF; DNA: TGTGCCATCGACCAGGGGGCGTCCCTCAATGAGCAGTTCTTC
V: TRBV7-8; D: TRBD1; J: TRBJ2-7; size: few; CDR3: CASRLEGGPISYEQYF; DNA: TGTGCCAGCAGACTTGAAGGGGGCCCCATCTCCTACGAGCAGTACTTC
V: TRBV2; D: -; J: TRBJ2-7; size: -; CDR3: CASSESVYEQYF; DNA: TGTGCCAGCAGTGAGTCAGTCTACGAGCAGTACTTC
V: TRBV9; D: -; J: TRBJ2-3; size: few; CDR3: CASSVSSTRTDTQYF; DNA: TGTGCCAGCAGCGTAAGTAGCACCCGCACAGATACGCAGTATTTT
V: TRBV29-1; D: TRBD2; J: TRBJ2-5; size: few; CDR3: CSVLILAGAETQYF; DNA: TGCAGCGTTTTGATCCTAGCGGGAGCAGAGACCCAGTACTTC
V: TRBV7-9; D: -; J: TRBJ1-1; size: -; CDR3: CASSRGGVRVNTEAFF; DNA: TGTGCCAGCAGCCGCGGGGGGGTACGAGTGAACACTGAAGCTTTCTTT
V: TRBV5-1; D: -; J: TRBJ1-2; size: once; CDR3: CASSRLDSTPPSNYGYTF; DNA: TGCGCCAGCAGCCGTCTCGACAGTACTCCTCCTTCTAACTATGGCTACACCTTC
V: TRBV18; D: -; J: TRBJ2-7; size: -; CDR3: CASSPVTFSEQYF; DNA: TGTGCCAGCTCACCGGTTACATTTTCGGAGCAGTACTTC
V: TRBV11-2; D: -; J: TRBJ2-7; size: few; CDR3: CASSLFLGRGDSYEQYF; DNA: TGTGCCAGCAGCTTATTCTTGGGCAGGGGGGACTCCTACGAGCAGTACTTC
V: TRBV27; D: -; J: TRBJ2-1; size: few; CDR3: CASSFKVGRNEQFF; DNA: TGTGCCAGCAGTTTCAAGGTGGGGAGGAATGAGCAGTTCTTC
V: TRBV7-3; D: TRBD2; J: TRBJ2-5; size: -; CDR3: CASSRGLAGGQETQYF; DNA: TGTGCCAGCAGCCGTGGACTAGCGGGAGGGCAAGAGACCCAGTACTTC
V: TRBV4-2; D: TRBD1; J: TRBJ1-2; size: -; CDR3: CASSQGTDGYTF; DNA: TGTGCCAGCAGCCAGGGGACAGATGGCTACACCTTC
V: TRBV7-2; D: -; J: TRBJ2-2; size: few; CDR3: CASSTRQPGLHGELFF; DNA: TGTGCCAGCAGCACCCGACAGCCTGGGCTTCACGGGGAGCTGTTTTTT
V: TRBV11-3; D: -; J: TRBJ2-5; size: -; CDR3: CASSSGEGDQETQYF; DNA: TGTGCCAGCAGCTCAGGGGAGGGGGACCAAGAGACCCAGTACTTC
V: TRBV5-6; D: TRBD1; J: TRBJ2-1; size: few; CDR3: CASSLKGAFNEQFF; DNA: TGTGCCAGCAGCTTGAAGGGGGCCTTCAATGAGCAGTTCTTC
V: TRBV7-9; D: -; J: TRBJ1-2; size: few; CDR3: CASSLDTPGAGYTF; DNA: TGTGCCAGCAGCTTAGATACGCCAGGGGCGGGCTACACCTTC
V: TRBV7-2; D: -; J: TRBJ2-7; size: few; CDR3: CASSLSRDFTREQYF; DNA: TGTGCCAGCAGCTTATCCCGGGACTTTACTAGGGAGCAGTACTTC
V: TRBV10-3; D: -; J: TRBJ2-6; size: -; CDR3: CAISAPTAAGGANVLTF; DNA: TGTGCCATCAGCGCCCCTACAGCGGCAGGTGGGGCCAACGTCCTGACTTTC
V: TRBV30; D: TRBD1; J: TRBJ2-7; size: -; CDR3: CAWRQGAYEQYF; DNA: TGTGCCTGGCGACAGGGAGCCTACGAGCAGTACTTC
V: TRBV6-5; D: TRBD1; J: TRBJ2-2; size: few; CDR3: CASSEDRAAGELFF; DNA: TGTGCCAGCAGTGAGGACAGGGCGGCCGGGGAGCTGTTTTTT
V: TRBV11-1; D: -; J: TRBJ2-7; size: few; CDR3: CASSLGGTRNYEQYF; DNA: TGTGCCAGCAGCTTAGGCGGGACCCGGAATTACGAGCAGTACTTC